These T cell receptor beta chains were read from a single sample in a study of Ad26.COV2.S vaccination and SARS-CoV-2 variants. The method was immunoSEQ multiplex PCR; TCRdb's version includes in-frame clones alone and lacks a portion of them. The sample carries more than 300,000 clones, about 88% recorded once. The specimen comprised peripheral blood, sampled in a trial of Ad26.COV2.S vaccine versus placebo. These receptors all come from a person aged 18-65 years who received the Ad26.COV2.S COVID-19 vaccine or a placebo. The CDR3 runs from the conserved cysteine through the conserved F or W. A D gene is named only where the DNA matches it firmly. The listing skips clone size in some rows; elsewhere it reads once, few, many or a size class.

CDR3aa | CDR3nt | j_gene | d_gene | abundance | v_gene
CASSSYTYRGGQTEAFF | TGTGCCAGCAGCTCATACACCTACCGGGGGGGGCAGACTGAAGCTTTCTTT | TRBJ1-1 | - | - | TRBV7-2
CASSLESDRRGEQYF | TGCGCCAGCAGCTTGGAGTCCGACCGGAGGGGCGAGCAGTACTTC | TRBJ2-7 | - | - | TRBV5-1
CASSLEGGAYEQYF | TGTGCCAGCAGCTTGGAGGGGGGAGCCTACGAGCAGTACTTC | TRBJ2-7 | - | - | TRBV5-4
CASRRTSGTYEQYF | TGTGCCAGCAGACGGACTAGCGGGACCTACGAGCAGTACTTC | TRBJ2-7 | TRBD2 | - | TRBV6-5
CASSGGQGNDEQYF | TGCGCCAGCAGCGGCGGGCAGGGCAACGACGAGCAGTACTTC | TRBJ2-7 | - | - | TRBV5-1
CASSIKPPRPAGASEGSYEQYF | TGTGCCAGCAGTATTAAACCCCCCCGTCCAGCGGGAGCGTCGGAGGGATCCTACGAGCAGTACTTC | TRBJ2-7 | TRBD2 | - | TRBV27
CASSQDSASAYNEQFF | TGTGCCAGCAGCCAAGATTCGGCTAGCGCCTACAATGAGCAGTTCTTC | TRBJ2-1 | - | - | TRBV4-2
CAWSVRVLGVRPQHF | TGTGCCTGGAGTGTACGGGTTTTGGGGGTAAGGCCCCAGCATTTT | TRBJ1-5 | - | few | TRBV30
CASSRPTSGGPKGYQETQYF | TGTGCCAGCAGCCGACCGACTAGCGGGGGGCCCAAGGGGTACCAAGAGACCCAGTACTTC | TRBJ2-5 | TRBD2 | - | TRBV7-8
CASRPPGLVKETQYF | TGTGCCAGCAGACCCCCGGGACTAGTTAAAGAGACCCAGTACTTC | TRBJ2-5 | TRBD2 | - | TRBV28
CATSSGTGPTGELFF | TGTGCCACCAGTTCCGGGACAGGGCCGACCGGGGAGCTGTTTTTT | TRBJ2-2 | TRBD1 | - | TRBV24-1
CASSDAVGYEQYF | TGTGCCAGCAGCGATGCCGTGGGCTACGAGCAGTACTTC | TRBJ2-7 | - | once | TRBV9
CASSENTGEQHF | TGTGCCAGCAGTGAAAACACAGGGGAGCAGCATTTT | TRBJ1-5 | TRBD1 | - | TRBV2
CASSLDLATGDYEQYF | TGTGCCAGCAGCTTAGATTTAGCGACAGGGGATTACGAGCAGTACTTC | TRBJ2-7 | TRBD1 | - | TRBV7-2
CASSQEAGGPDTQYF | TGTGCCAGCAGCCAAGAAGCGGGAGGGCCAGATACGCAGTATTTT | TRBJ2-3 | TRBD2 | large | TRBV4-2
CAISATGEGYTF | TGTGCCATCAGTGCAACAGGGGAGGGCTACACCTTC | TRBJ1-2 | TRBD1 | - | TRBV10-3
CASSLRRQGNSGAYNEQFF | TGTGCCAGCAGCTTAAGGCGACAGGGGAACTCGGGCGCCTACAATGAGCAGTTCTTC | TRBJ2-1 | TRBD1 | - | TRBV7-3
CASSQLVGGLQGETQYF | TGTGCCAGCAGCCAACTCGTAGGGGGACTCCAGGGGGAGACCCAGTACTTC | TRBJ2-5 | - | once | TRBV3-1/TRBV3-2
CASSPNQMQGEAFF | TGCGCCAGCAGCCCAAACCAGATGCAGGGTGAAGCTTTCTTT | TRBJ1-1 | - | - | TRBV4-1
CASSARDRLYEQYF | TGTGCCAGCAGCGCTCGGGACAGGCTATACGAGCAGTACTTC | TRBJ2-7 | TRBD1 | - | TRBV9
CASSRGQGEGYTF | TGTGCCAGCAGCCGCGGACAGGGGGAGGGCTACACCTTC | TRBJ1-2 | TRBD1 | - | TRBV7-9
CASSKAGIEQYF | TGTGCCAGCAGCAAAGCAGGGATCGAGCAGTACTTC | TRBJ2-7 | - | - | TRBV3-1/TRBV3-2
CASSVGQGGGEQYF | TGTGCCAGCAGCGTGGGACAGGGGGGCGGTGAGCAGTACTTC | TRBJ2-7 | TRBD1 | once | TRBV9
CASSPGRLGTYYEQYF | TGTGCCAGCAGCCCCGGCAGGCTAGGAACATACTACGAGCAGTACTTC | TRBJ2-7 | - | - | TRBV28
CASSLDRGASYEQYF | TGTGCCAGCAGCCTTGACAGGGGGGCCTCCTACGAGCAGTACTTC | TRBJ2-7 | TRBD1 | - | TRBV11-3
CASTGGPISYNEQFF | TGTGCCAGCACCGGGGGGCCTATTTCCTACAATGAGCAGTTCTTC | TRBJ2-1 | - | - | TRBV7-3
CASSSSGLASEQYF | TGTGCCAGCAGCTCTTCGGGACTAGCGAGCGAGCAGTACTTC | TRBJ2-7 | TRBD2 | - | TRBV7-2
CAWRTSGGVDTQYF | TGTGCCTGGCGGACTAGCGGGGGAGTCGATACGCAGTATTTT | TRBJ2-3 | TRBD2 | - | TRBV30
CIAMEGYEQYF | TGCATAGCGATGGAGGGTTACGAGCAGTACTTC | TRBJ2-7 | - | - | TRBV7-9
CASGPTGGSYNEQFF | TGCGCCAGCGGCCCCACAGGGGGCTCCTACAATGAGCAGTTCTTC | TRBJ2-1 | TRBD1 | - | TRBV5-1
CSVEEGSMAYEQYF | TGCAGCGTTGAAGAGGGGTCCATGGCCTACGAGCAGTACTTC | TRBJ2-7 | - | - | TRBV29-1
CASSRAGPYGYTF | TGTGCCAGCAGTCGGGCAGGCCCCTATGGCTACACCTTC | TRBJ1-2 | - | - | TRBV6-5
CASSLADDQPQHF | TGTGCCAGCAGCCTCGCTGATGATCAGCCCCAGCATTTT | TRBJ1-5 | - | - | TRBV3-1/TRBV3-2
CASSLTGNHGYTF | TGTGCCAGCAGTTTAACAGGGAACCATGGCTACACCTTC | TRBJ1-2 | - | - | TRBV6-6
CASSEAGRAEAFF | TGTGCCAGCAGTGAAGCAGGGCGGGCTGAAGCTTTCTTT | TRBJ1-1 | - | - | TRBV6-1
CASRQRTNYGYTF | TGTGCCAGCAGACAGAGAACTAACTATGGCTACACCTTC | TRBJ1-2 | - | - | TRBV12-3/TRBV12-4
CASGRGPNQPQHF | TGTGCCAGCGGAAGGGGGCCCAATCAGCCCCAGCATTTT | TRBJ1-5 | TRBD1 | many | TRBV12-3/TRBV12-4
CASSFSGVGSTEAFF | TGTGCCAGCAGCTTTTCAGGGGTTGGAAGCACTGAAGCTTTCTTT | TRBJ1-1 | - | - | TRBV11-3
CASSNQGPQHF | TGTGCCAGCAGCAACCAGGGGCCCCAGCATTTT | TRBJ1-5 | - | - | TRBV7-9
CATSRVFDRGGIKNIQYF | TGTGCCACCAGCAGAGTCTTTGACAGGGGGGGTATCAAAAACATTCAGTACTTC | TRBJ2-4 | TRBD1 | - | TRBV15
CASSANRGPYSGANVLTF | TGTGCCAGCAGTGCAAACAGGGGGCCTTACTCTGGGGCCAACGTCCTGACTTTC | TRBJ2-6 | TRBD1 | - | TRBV27
CASNQNGLGGDEQFF | TGTGCCAGTAATCAAAATGGGTTAGGCGGCGATGAGCAGTTCTTC | TRBJ2-1 | - | - | TRBV19
CASSYGRSNERQYF | TGTGCCAGCAGTTACGGCCGGTCTAACGAGCGGCAGTACTTC | TRBJ2-7 | - | - | TRBV6-5
CASSPSPPRHNTEAFF | TGTGCCAGCAGCCCAAGCCCGCCACGACACAACACTGAAGCTTTCTTT | TRBJ1-1 | - | - | TRBV7-9
CASRPQGSPRTGELFF | TGTGCCAGCAGGCCACAGGGTTCCCCAAGGACCGGGGAGCTGTTTTTT | TRBJ2-2 | - | - | TRBV7-2
CASSQEQWGVYEQYF | TGTGCCAGCAGCCAAGAACAGTGGGGAGTGTACGAGCAGTACTTC | TRBJ2-7 | - | - | TRBV14
CASSLQGATNTEAFF | TGTGCCAGCAGCTTACAGGGGGCGACGAACACTGAAGCTTTCTTT | TRBJ1-1 | TRBD1 | - | TRBV7-2
CASGLGPPNEQFF | TGTGCTAGTGGTTTGGGCCCCCCTAATGAGCAGTTCTTC | TRBJ2-1 | - | once | TRBV12-5